The clone carrying this TCR beta chain was counted at least ten times. No antigen is known for it. This specimen belongs to a study of T cells in Graves' hyperthyroidism and ophthalmopathy. RNA transcripts gave rise to amplified TCR beta CDR3 regions. First-round RT-PCR with HTBI primers amplified the TCR CDR3 region. TCRdb redid the calling of the multiplex PCR reads with MiXCR, one entry per CDR3 protein. The table includes hundreds of thousands of distinct CDR3 sequences, over 12% detected once. Clinicians diagnosed patients from clinical symptoms, serum thyroxine and TRAb, thyroid ultrasound and orbital computed tomography. A roughly 9.7 ml volume of fresh peripheral blood provided the PBMCs. Points from the study as a whole: Ophthalmopathy was told apart from stable hyperthyroidism by a 13 V-J model. The blood repertoire included most of the expanded thyroid clonotypes above 0.001.

Germline assignment: CDR1 KGHDR and CDR2 SFDVKD. Unmatched junction bases numbered 12, after V lost 3 bases and J lost 3 bases. CDR3 length equals 18 residues. The chain couples TRBV24-1 to TRBJ2-1, with 8 bases that match TRBD2. The origin of this receptor is a man younger than 35 with Graves' ophthalmopathy. The sample was blood. CDR3 amino acids: CATSDTSLSGGYYNEQFF. The CDR3 DNA reads TGTGCCACCAGTGATACCTCCCTGAGCGGGGGTTACTACAATGAGCAGTTCTTC.